A single sample gave rise to the 22 T cell receptor beta chains below, sequenced in a study of T cells after yellow fever vaccination. MiXCR, applied by TCRdb to the 5' RACE reads, yields one record per CDR3 protein. The table lists 450,000 to 550,000 distinct CDR3 sequences, about a fifth of them singletons. Sequenced here: PBMCs, sampled about 20 days after the first yellow fever vaccination. Receptors originate from a man aged 18 to 35 who received the YFV17D yellow fever vaccine.

V usage is TRBV11-2 and J usage is TRBJ1-4; the D is unclear. V was clipped by 1 base and J by 7 bases, with 16 bases between them. The CDR3 is made up of 16 amino acids. In germline, CDR1 is SGHAT, CDR2 FQNNGV. The CDR3 nucleotides read TGTGCCAGCAGCTTAGCGAGGCCTGGTGTTGCTGAAAAACTGTTTTTT. Protein product: CASSLARPGVAEKLFF.

The genes are TRBV2 and TRBJ1-4; 8 nucleotides match TRBD1. Germline-derived CDR1 and CDR2 are SNHLY and FYNNEI. The CDR3 has 17 amino acids. Losses at the gene ends were 7 bases for V and 1 base for J; bases not matched to a gene: 11. The CDR3 protein is CASTRERTGLTNEKLFF. CDR3 in DNA: TGTGCCAGCACCAGAGAAAGGACAGGGTTAACTAATGAAAAACTGTTTTTT.

This clonotype turned up a few times. This chain joins TRBV28 and TRBJ1-5; possibly TRBD1 for D (5 bases). The length of the CDR3 is 16 residues. V lost 6 bases and J lost 0, with 15 bases in between. Germline V gene data show CDR1 as MDHEN and CDR2 as SYDVKM. CDR3 sequence: CASSPIDRYSNQPQHF. CDR3 DNA: TGTGCCAGCAGCCCCATCGACAGATATAGCAATCAGCCCCAGCATTTT.

This clonotype was picked up a small number of times. The rearrangement joins TRBV6-1 to TRBJ2-1, with 9 nucleotides matching TRBD1. J lost 3 bases, V lost 6 bases, and 3 bases had no gene match. Per the germline V gene, CDR1 is MNHNS and CDR2 is SASEGT. CDR3 length equals 14 residues. The CDR3 is CASRLTGGYNEQFF. CDR3 DNA: TGTGCCAGCAGACTGACAGGGGGCTACAATGAGCAGTTCTTC.

The chain joins TRBV20-1 to TRBJ2-7; no clear D. Per the germline V gene, CDR1 is DFQATT and CDR2 is SNEGSKA (reference sequence). Trimming removed 0 bases from V and 0 bases from J, with 12 bases in between. The CDR3 length is 15 residues. The CDR3 loop is CSARDLGSSSYEQYV. The CDR3 nucleotides are TGCAGTGCTAGAGATCTGGGTTCTTCCTCCTACGAGCAGTACGTC.

The rearrangement links TRBV4-3 to TRBJ2-7; 9 bases line up with TRBD1. This CDR3 contains 15 residues. Germline assignment: CDR1 LGHNA and CDR2 YSLEER. The trim removed 4 bases at V and 3 bases at J, leaving 7 bases unmatched. CDR3 coding DNA: TGCGCCAGCAGCCCGGACAGGGGATTTTACTACGAGCAGTACTTC. Residues: CASSPDRGFYYEQYF.

In its sample, this clonotype was seen a few times. CDR3 amino acids: CASSLVRQGANTGELFF. For the CDR3, the DNA is TGTGCCAGCAGCTTGGTTCGCCAGGGGGCTAACACCGGGGAGCTGTTTTTT. The rearrangement uses TRBV5-5 and TRBJ2-2; 8 positions match TRBD1. CDR3 length: 17 amino acids. J gave up 2 bases and V 0 bases, and 6 bases lay outside the gene matches. Germline-derived CDR1 and CDR2 are SGHKS and YYEKEE (reference sequence). Using reference TRBV5-5 and TRBJ2-2 for the parts outside the CDR3, the full variable domain is DAGVTQSPTHLIKTRGQQVTLRCSPISGHKSVSWYQQVLGQGPQFIFQYYEKEERGRGNFPDRFSARQFPNYSSELNVNALLLGDSALYLCASSLVRQGANTGELFFGEGSRLTVL.

This clonotype has only a few counts. The chain recombines TRBV5-1 with TRBJ2-1; 10 bases match TRBD2. Trimming at V came to 4 bases and at J to 6 bases, leaving 13 bases not matched to a gene. CDR1 and CDR2 (germline): SGHRS, YFSETQ. The CDR3 is 17 residues long. The CDR3 here is CASSPPAGGRLGNEQFF. CDR3 DNA sequence: TGCGCCAGCAGCCCCCCAGCGGGGGGGCGGCTAGGCAATGAGCAGTTCTTC.

V is TRBV12-3 or TRBV12-4 and J is TRBJ2-3; TRBD2 matches 9 bases. The CDR3 runs to 15 residues. V was pared by 3 bases and J by 7 bases, with 8 bases of the junction left unmatched. The CDR3, as DNA: TGTGCCAGCAGTTTCGTAGCGGGGGACACGAATACGCAGTATTTT. Translation gives CASSFVAGDTNTQYF.

This clonotype was seen a handful of times. The V and J genes are TRBV5-1 and TRBJ2-5, with 7 nucleotides matching TRBD1. The CDR3 loop spans 16 amino acids. V was clipped by 4 bases and J by 1 base; unmatched bases: 10. CDR1 and CDR2 (germline): SGHRS, YFSETQ. CDR3 DNA sequence: TGCGCCAGCAGCGTCAGGACAGGCCTCTTCCAAGAGACCCAGTACTTC. Amino acid sequence: CASSVRTGLFQETQYF.

V is TRBV11-1 and J is TRBJ1-1; D is ambiguous. Germline V gene sequence: CDR1 SGHAT, CDR2 FQDESV (reference sequence). V was clipped by 5 bases and J by 1 base, with 11 bases between them. The CDR3 spans 14 residues. The CDR3 is CASSLSFPNTEAFF. The CDR3 nucleotides read TGTGCCAGCAGCCTTTCCTTTCCGAACACTGAAGCTTTCTTT.

The rearrangement links TRBV9 to TRBJ2-2; D is uncertain. Trimming took off 0 bases at V and 5 bases at J, with 14 bases between the two ends. The germline V gene has CDR1 SGDLS and CDR2 YYNGEE. This CDR3 is 16 amino acids long. The CDR3 spells CASSVGGSSWTGELFF. The CDR3 DNA follows: TGTGCCAGCAGCGTAGGCGGTAGTTCCTGGACCGGGGAGCTGTTTTTT.

Remarks on this clonotype: Germline is not matched at one junction end, which may reflect a read error. V usage is TRBV7-7 and J usage is TRBJ2-5; weak D call: TRBD2 (6 bases). Looked up from germline, CDR1 is SSHAT and CDR2 is FNYEAQ (reference sequence). CDR3 length: 16 residues. CDR3 sequence (DNA): TGTGCTAGCAGCTTGGGCGGGACCGCCGGACAAGAGACCCAGTACTTC. Translating it yields CASSLGGTAGQETQYF.

J is TRBJ2-1 and V is TRBV20-1, with 9 bases aligning to TRBD2. Trimming took 5 bases from V and 5 from J; bases not matched to a gene: 13. Per germline, CDR1 DFQATT and CDR2 SNEGSKA (reference sequence). CDR3 size: 16 residues. This CDR3 is CSAPSWAGGPHNEQFF. CDR3 DNA sequence: TGCAGTGCTCCGTCATGGGCGGGGGGGCCCCACAATGAGCAGTTCTTC.

This chain connects TRBV10-3 to TRBJ2-3, with a weak D call TRBD2 (6 bases). Germline CDR1 reads ENHRY; CDR2 reads SYGVKD. The CDR3 extends over 12 amino acids. V lost 6 bases to trimming and J lost 5 bases, with 9 bases between them. CDR3 sequence (DNA): TGTGCCATCAGCGGGCGGGAAGATACGCAGTATTTT. It encodes CAISGREDTQYF.

V and J are TRBV9 and TRBJ2-5; D not resolved. Per the germline V gene, CDR1 is SGDLS and CDR2 is YYNGEE. The CDR3 contains 15 residues. Trimming took 4 bases from V and 3 from J, leaving 16 bases between them. The CDR3 DNA is TGTGCCAGCAGCCCAGCTGGTGGAATTGAAGAGACCCAGTACTTC. Encoded protein: CASSPAGGIEETQYF.

This clonotype turned up a few times. The genes are TRBV28 and TRBJ2-7, with a weak D call TRBD2 (6 bases). The CDR3 consists of 14 residues. V was shortened by 5 bases and J by 3 bases, with 14 bases between the two germline ends. CDR1 MDHEN and CDR2 SYDVKM come from the germline V gene. CDR3 bases: TGTGCCAGCAGTCTCTTCGGGGGTAACTACGAGCAGTACGTC. This gives the protein CASSLFGGNYEQYV.

This clonotype was seen a few times. Written as DNA, the CDR3 is TGTGCCAGCAGCCAAGGGGTTAAGCAGCCCCAGCATTTT. This sequence encodes CASSQGVKQPQHF. The J gene is TRBJ1-5, the V gene TRBV14; no clear D gene. Germline CDR1 SGHDN, CDR2 FVKESK. V gave up 1 base and J gave up 7 bases, with 8 bases separating them. CDR3 length: 13 amino acids.

This clonotype was seen a handful of times. This chain links TRBV6-5 with TRBJ2-7; 7 bases fit TRBD1. Germline V gene sequence: CDR1 MNHEY, CDR2 SVGAGI. The junction had 5 bases not matched to a gene; V was cut back by 6 bases and J by 0 bases. This CDR3 contains 14 residues. The CDR3: CASRSGQSSYEQYF. The CDR3 nucleotides are TGTGCCAGCAGGTCGGGACAGAGCTCCTACGAGCAGTACTTC.

The chain combines TRBV5-1 with TRBJ1-5; D is possibly TRBD1 (5 bases). The CDR3 runs to 16 residues. CDR1 SGHRS and CDR2 YFSETQ come from the germline V gene. Trimming took off 3 bases at V and 0 bases at J, with 13 bases between the two ends. The CDR3 sequence is CASSWGPGPSNQPQHF. CDR3 in DNA: TGCGCCAGCAGCTGGGGCCCGGGACCTAGCAATCAGCCCCAGCATTTT.

The V and J genes are TRBV7-2 and TRBJ2-7; D is tentatively TRBD1 or TRBD2 (5 bases each). V was shortened by 5 bases and J by 2 bases, with 16 bases between the two germline ends. Per the germline V gene, CDR1 is SGHTA and CDR2 is FQGNSA. The CDR3 is 15 residues long. CDR3 nucleotides: TGTGCCAGCAGCCGGGCTGGGACGCAACCCTACGAGCAGTACTTC. Its protein is CASSRAGTQPYEQYF.

This clonotype was seen a handful of times. The V call is TRBV12-3 or TRBV12-4, the J call TRBJ1-3, with D uncertain. This CDR3 has 14 amino acids. Between the trimmed V and J ends, which lost 1 base and 0 bases, there was a span of 4 bases. The CDR3 DNA sequence: TGTGCCAGCAGTTTAGTGTTCTCTGGAAACACCATATATTTT. Translating gives CASSLVFSGNTIYF.